These T cell receptor beta chains were read from a single sample in a study of patients and donors after allogeneic stem cell transplantation. TCRdb re-derived calls from the RT-PCR reads in MiXCR, one entry per CDR3 protein. The table has some 90,000 distinct CDR3 sequences, approximately 49% seen once. The sample taken for sequencing was blood, either unsorted or a sorted T cell fraction (not recorded which). The source of these receptors is a human donor who was either an allogeneic HSCT recipient or a stem cell or donor lymphocyte infusion donor (not recorded which). It is not recorded whose cells these are; they may come from a transplant donor. Each CDR3 is given with its conserved first and last residue. A D gene is named only where the DNA matches it firmly. Some rows have no size entry. The others give once, few or many, or a class for an expanded clone.

>TRBJ2-3|TRBV19|-|-
TGTGCCAGTACCCGGAGGACGGGCGGAAACTACGGGGATACGCAGTATTTT
CASTRRTGGNYGDTQYF
>TRBJ2-1|TRBV5-1|-|-
TGCGCCAGCAGCTTGGGTGGGAGAAGCTCCTACAATGAGCAGTTCTTC
CASSLGGRSSYNEQFF
>TRBJ1-1|TRBV5-6|TRBD1|few
TGTGCCAGCAGCTTGGGGGACGACAGGGTAAACACTGAAGCTTTCTTT
CASSLGDDRVNTEAFF
>TRBJ1-6|TRBV28|TRBD1|few
TGTGCCAGCAGTTTAGGACAGGTCGGGCATTCACCCCTCCACTTT
CASSLGQVGHSPLHF
>TRBJ1-1|TRBV5-6|-|-
TGTGCCAGCAGCTTGTTGGGCAGGGGACGGGACACTGAAGCTTTCTTT
CASSLLGRGRDTEAFF
>TRBJ1-5|TRBV5-1|-|-
TGCGCCAGCAGCTTGTGGGGTGCGAGGGATCAGCCCCAGCATTTT
CASSLWGARDQPQHF
>TRBJ1-1|TRBV10-2|-|-
TGCGCCACCCTGATACGGTCCCAAAACACTGAAGCTTTCTTT
CATLIRSQNTEAFF
>TRBJ1-5|TRBV12-3/TRBV12-4|-|few
TGTGCCAGCGGAGGTCAGGGCAATCAGCCCCAGCATTTT
CASGGQGNQPQHF
>TRBJ1-2|TRBV19|-|-
TGTGCCAGTAGTATCCGCGCAGTCTATGGCTACACCTTC
CASSIRAVYGYTF
>TRBJ1-2|TRBV7-2|-|few
TGTGCCAGCAGCTTAGCAGGGGGTAGGGGCTACACCTTC
CASSLAGGRGYTF
>TRBJ1-2|TRBV7-3|TRBD1|-
TGTGCCAGCAGCTCGACAGGGAGTAACTATGGCTACACCTTC
CASSSTGSNYGYTF
>TRBJ1-2|TRBV6-6|TRBD1|-
TGTGCCACCACCCCCCGCACCAGGGGGATCTATGGCTACACCTTC
CATTPRTRGIYGYTF
>TRBJ1-5|TRBV6-5|-|few
TGTGCCAGCAGTTACTCGAGCGGGAATCAGCCCCAGCATTTT
CASSYSSGNQPQHF
>TRBJ1-5|TRBV6-5|TRBD1|-
TGTGCCAGCAGGCAGGGGGCTATGGGGCAGCCCCAGCATTTT
CASRQGAMGQPQHF
>TRBJ1-1|TRBV27|-|-
TGTGCCAGCAGTATAACCGGGACATTGAACGAAGCTTTCTTT
CASSITGTLNEAFF
>TRBJ1-6|TRBV7-2|TRBD1|-
TGTGCCAGCAGAGAGGACAGGGGGGATAATTCACCCCTCCACTTT
CASREDRGDNSPLHF
>TRBJ1-1|TRBV29-1|-|-
TGCAGCGCCATGGGGGCTGAAGCTTTCTTT
CSAMGAEAFF
>TRBJ1-5|TRBV5-1|TRBD1|-
TGCGCCAGCAGCTTAACAGGGGCGAAAAATCAGCCCCAGCATTTT
CASSLTGAKNQPQHF
>TRBJ2-3|TRBV7-2|TRBD2|-
TGTGCCAGCAGCCCGATAGCGGGAGGGCCTAAGTCAGATACGCAGTATTTT
CASSPIAGGPKSDTQYF
>TRBJ1-2|TRBV12-3/TRBV12-4|TRBD1|few
TGTGCCAGCAGCGCATCCGGGACAGGAGGTGCCTATGGCTACACCTTC
CASSASGTGGAYGYTF
>TRBJ1-5|TRBV20-1|TRBD1|few
TGCAGTGCTAGGGCGGACAGGGAGAATCAGCCCCAGCATTTT
CSARADRENQPQHF
>TRBJ2-2|TRBV9|-|-
TGTGCCAGCAGCCGGGAAAACACCGGGGAGCTGTTTTTT
CASSRENTGELFF
>TRBJ1-6|TRBV6-5|-|-
TGTGCCAGCAGTTACTCTAAACAGTTCTATAATTCACCCCTCCACTTT
CASSYSKQFYNSPLHF
>TRBJ1-3|TRBV12-3/TRBV12-4|-|once
TGTGCCAGCCGACAGGACTCCTCTGGAAACACCATATATTTT
CASRQDSSGNTIYF
>TRBJ2-1|TRBV2|-|-
TGTGCCAGCAGTGATTTGGGAATTAATGAGCAGTTCTTC
CASSDLGINEQFF
>TRBJ1-1|TRBV9|-|-
TGTGCCAGCAGCCCGAGCCCCAGGGGCACTGAAGCTTTCTTT
CASSPSPRGTEAFF
>TRBJ2-3|TRBV10-1|TRBD2|-
TGCGCCAGCAGTCAACCGGGACTAGGCACAGATACGCAGTATTTT
CASSQPGLGTDTQYF
>TRBJ2-3|TRBV28|-|once
TGTGCCAGCAGTTTATTGACAGGCGAAGAGTATTTT
CASSLLTGEEYF
>TRBJ1-5|TRBV9|-|few
TGTGCCAGCAGCGTAGTGAGAGGGCCGGAGGGGTATCAGCCCCAGCATTTT
CASSVVRGPEGYQPQHF
>TRBJ2-2|TRBV6-6|-|-
TGTGCCAGCAGTCTTAGCATAGGGGGTGGCACCGGGGAGCTGTTTTTT
CASSLSIGGGTGELFF
>TRBJ1-1|TRBV7-8|TRBD1|-
TGTGCCAGCAGCTTAGCGAGAGGGACAGCGAACACTGAAGCTTTCTTT
CASSLARGTANTEAFF
>TRBJ2-2|TRBV12-3/TRBV12-4|-|few
TGTGCCAGCAGTCTGGCCGCTAGGAACACCGGGGAGCTGTTTTTT
CASSLAARNTGELFF
>TRBJ1-5|TRBV6-5|-|few
TGTGCCACCCAACGGGGGAATCAGCCCCAGCATTTT
CATQRGNQPQHF
>TRBJ1-2|TRBV6-2/TRBV6-3|-|-
TGTGCCAGCAGTTCGAACCAGGGTTTGGATGGCTACACCTTC
CASSSNQGLDGYTF
>TRBJ1-2|TRBV4-3|-|few
TGCGCCAGCAGCCATCCGAACCGGGGAGGGACCTATGGCTACACCTTC
CASSHPNRGGTYGYTF
>TRBJ1-1|TRBV15|-|-
TGTGCCACCAGCCTTCGGGGGTACACTGAAGCTTTCTTT
CATSLRGYTEAFF
>TRBJ2-1|TRBV20-1|-|once
TGCAGTGCAGCTCTATACTCCTACAATGAGCAGTTCTTC
CSAALYSYNEQFF
>TRBJ1-2|TRBV20-1|-|-
TGCAGTGCTAGAAACCTCTATGGCTACACCTTC
CSARNLYGYTF
>TRBJ1-2|TRBV5-1|-|few
TGCGCCAGCAGCTTGGAGGGGCATGGCTACACCTTC
CASSLEGHGYTF
>TRBJ1-5|TRBV27|TRBD1|few
TGTGCCAGCAGTCGACAGGGTTATCCCCTCAATAGCAATCAGCCCCAGCATTTT
CASSRQGYPLNSNQPQHF
>TRBJ1-1|TRBV20-1|-|few
TGCAGTGCCTTCTTGACGAGGACGGCTGAAGCTTTCTTT
CSAFLTRTAEAFF
>TRBJ2-7|TRBV20-1|-|-
TGCAGTGCTAAACTCAGCTACGAGCAGTACTTC
CSAKLSYEQYF
>TRBJ1-1|TRBV10-3|-|-
TGTGCCATCAGGGACCGACAGGAGGGCACTGAAGCTTTCTTT
CAIRDRQEGTEAFF
>TRBJ1-4|TRBV28|-|-
TGTGCCAGCAGACAACGTGGACAGAAAGCCTTTTCAACTAATGAAAAACTGTTTTTT
CASRQRGQKAFSTNEKLFF
>TRBJ1-5|TRBV20-1|TRBD1|few
TGCAGTGCTAGAGCCGACGGGACAGGCACCAATCAGCCCCAGCATTTT
CSARADGTGTNQPQHF
>TRBJ1-5|TRBV28|-|few
TGTGCCAGCAGCAATCAGCCCCAGCATTTT
CASSNQPQHF
>TRBJ2-5|TRBV28|-|once
TGTGCCAGCAGTTTTCAAGACCTACAAGAGACCCAGTACTTC
CASSFQDLQETQYF
>TRBJ1-2|TRBV28|-|once
TGTGCCAGCAGCCAGGGGCCCGGAAACTATGGCTACACCTTC
CASSQGPGNYGYTF